The 14 T cell receptor beta chains below all came from one sample that was sequenced in a study of T cell repertoires in cytomegalovirus infection. TCRdb independently ran MiXCR on the reads; one entry per CDR3 protein. This table holds about 300,000 distinct CDR3 sequences, around 9.6% found once. Sequencing was done on a sample of PBMCs. Every receptor here comes from a human donor in good health (CMV status not recorded). Some clones in this sample may be carry-over from other donors' samples.

The gene calls are TRBV28 and TRBJ1-1; 9 bases are shared with TRBD1. The germline V gene has CDR1 MDHEN and CDR2 SYDVKM. J was trimmed by 3 bases and V by 5 bases; bases with no gene match: 7. CDR3 length: 15 residues. The CDR3: CASSPRRTGDTEAFF. CDR3 nucleotides: TGTGCCAGCAGTCCAAGGCGGACAGGGGACACTGAAGCTTTCTTT.

This clonotype was counted at least ten times. The CDR3 protein is CASSFAGASTDTQYF. CDR3 bases: TGTGCCAGCAGTTTTGCGGGAGCTAGCACAGATACGCAGTATTTT. The chain uses TRBV28 and TRBJ2-3; 7 bases line up with TRBD2. V gave up 3 bases and J gave up 0 bases; unmatched junction bases: 3. The CDR3 is 15 amino acids. Germline CDR1 MDHEN, CDR2 SYDVKM.

With respect to this clonotype: Possible read error: a much larger clone is one base away. The chain links TRBV19 to TRBJ2-1, with a possible D match to TRBD1 (5 bases). The germline V gene has CDR1 LNHDA and CDR2 SQIVND (reference sequence). CDR3 length: 13 amino acids. In DNA, the CDR3 is TGTGCCAGTGGTATTAAGAAGGGGTATGAGCAGTTCTTC. It is translated as CASGIKKGYEQFF.

CDR3 protein: CASRQFPRDHEAGELFF. The CDR3 DNA is TGCGCCAGCAGACAGTTCCCGAGGGACCATGAGGCCGGGGAGCTGTTTTTT. The chain recombines TRBV5-1 with TRBJ2-2, with D perhaps TRBD1 or TRBD2 (5 bases each). CDR3 size: 17 residues. V lost 5 bases, J lost 6 bases, and 23 bases lay in between. Germline V gene data show CDR1 as SGHRS and CDR2 as YFSETQ.

This clonotype was picked up a small number of times. This chain links TRBV20-1 with TRBJ2-1, with D possibly TRBD2 on 5 matching bases. This CDR3 spans 12 amino acids. Germline V gene sequence: CDR1 DFQATT, CDR2 SNEGSKA (reference sequence). The V end lost 8 bases, the J end lost 0 bases, and 8 bases lay between the germline ends. The CDR3 DNA reads as TGCAGTTGGGGAGTCTCCTACAATGAGCAGTTCTTC. This encodes CSWGVSYNEQFF.

This clonotype was detected ten times or more. This sequence joins TRBV3-1 and TRBJ1-2; D gene uncertain. The length of the CDR3 is 12 residues. V was cut by 1 base and J by 4 bases, with 4 bases left in between. Germline CDR1 LGHDT, CDR2 YNNKEL (reference sequence). The chain's CDR3 is CASSQVFYGYTF. The CDR3 DNA is TGTGCCAGCAGCCAAGTGTTCTATGGCTACACCTTC.

This clonotype has ten or more counts. V is TRBV7-9 and J is TRBJ2-5; 8 nucleotides agree with TRBD1. V lost 8 bases, J lost 5 bases, and 7 bases stayed unmatched. This CDR3 is 13 amino acids long. Germline V gene sequence: CDR1 SEHNR, CDR2 FQNEAQ (reference sequence). CDR3: CASGAGGYETQYF. The CDR3 DNA reads TGTGCCAGCGGCGCAGGGGGCTACGAGACCCAGTACTTC.

This clonotype was detected many times. J is TRBJ1-2 and V is TRBV28; 7 nucleotides agree with TRBD1. The CDR3 extends over 16 amino acids. Germline V lookup: CDR1 MDHEN, CDR2 SYDVKM. Germline trimming cut 2 bases from V and 3 bases from J; bases unmatched to any gene: 9. This CDR3 is CASSLPLGQVHYGYTF. CDR3 in DNA: TGTGCCAGCAGTTTACCTCTCGGACAGGTGCACTATGGCTACACCTTC.

The J gene is TRBJ1-3, the V gene TRBV5-1; D is uncertain. Trimming cost V 4 bases and J 0 bases, with 8 bases left between them. The CDR3 runs to 14 residues. Germline V gene lookup returns CDR1 SGHRS and CDR2 YFSETQ. CDR3 sequence (DNA): TGCGCCAGCAGCCCGGAGGGCTCTGGAAACACCATATATTTT. It is translated as CASSPEGSGNTIYF.

The chain uses TRBV10-1 and TRBJ1-2; no clear D. V lost 0 bases and J lost 8, with 10 bases in between. Germline CDR1 and CDR2: WNHNN and SYGVQD (reference sequence). CDR3 length equals 13 residues. The CDR3 DNA is TGCGCCAGCAGTGAGTCAGGGCGCGGAGGCTACACCTTC. The encoded protein is CASSESGRGGYTF.

This clonotype appeared a few times. Being one base from a much bigger clone, this may be a read error. The chain combines TRBV28 with TRBJ1-4, with D hard to call. Germline CDR1 reads MDHEN; CDR2 reads SYDVKM. The V and J ends lost 7 bases and 0 bases respectively, with 3 bases between them. The CDR3 loop spans 12 amino acids. DNA for the CDR3: TGTGCCAGCACGGCAACTAATGAAAAACTGTTTTTT. Translating it yields CASTATNEKLFF.

The chain links TRBV20-1 to TRBJ2-5, with unresolved D. This CDR3 comprises 14 residues. The germline V gene encodes CDR1 DFQATT and CDR2 SNEGSKA (reference sequence). V dropped 5 bases and J dropped 5 bases, with 18 bases sitting between them. CDR3 loop: CSAPPALVGETQYF. The CDR3 nucleotides are TGCAGTGCTCCCCCTGCGTTGGTCGGGGAGACCCAGTACTTC.

This clonotype was counted many times. CDR3 DNA: TGTGCCAGCAGCTTGCCCGCACAGGGGGCGTCGGGCACAGATACGCAGTATTTT. Translating it yields CASSLPAQGASGTDTQYF. The chain employs TRBV11-2 and TRBJ2-3, with 9 bases matching TRBD1. Germline V lookup: CDR1 SGHAT, CDR2 FQNNGV. The ends lost 3 bases at V and 1 base at J; junction bases unmatched: 11. The CDR3 loop spans 18 amino acids.

The table lists this clonotype with many counts. V gene TRBV7-9 combines with J gene TRBJ1-6; D unclear. The CDR3 is made up of 14 amino acids. The germline V gene encodes CDR1 SEHNR and CDR2 FQNEAQ (reference sequence). The V gene lost 4 bases and the J gene lost 7 bases, with 11 bases spanning the gap. CDR3 sequence: CASSSTAANSPLHF. In DNA form, the CDR3 reads TGTGCCAGCAGCTCGACCGCGGCAAATTCACCCCTCCACTTT.